Shown below are 26 T cell receptor beta chains from a single sample sequenced in a study of shared clonotypes between healthy human individuals. CD8 cells classed as naive were CD45RO-negative and positively selected for CCR7, excluding terminally differentiated effector memory CD45RA+ cells. Repertoires were generated with immunoSEQ multiplex PCR, while TCRdb's copy carries only in-frame clones and drops some. The top ten clones hold approximately 1.6% of a sample with about 2.1 million clones, around 93% of them seen once. The sequencing input was naive CD8+ T cells from PBMCs. The receptors stem from a man between 18 and 35 years old in good health. Some clones in this sample may be carry-over from other donors' samples.

J is TRBJ2-4 and V is TRBV28, with D unresolved. Deletions cut 5 bases from V and 0 bases from J, with 14 bases between. Germline CDR1 is MDHEN and CDR2 is SYDVKM. This CDR3 is built from 16 residues. The CDR3: CASSPALGIAKNIQYF. For the CDR3, the DNA is TGTGCCAGCAGTCCTGCACTGGGTATAGCCAAAAACATTCAGTACTTC.

This sequence joins TRBV30 and TRBJ1-5; 9 bases are a match to TRBD1. This CDR3 contains 19 residues. The germline V gene has CDR1 GTSNPN and CDR2 SVGIG (reference sequence). With 0 bases clipped from V and 0 bases from J, the junction kept 12 bases outside the gene matches. The CDR3 DNA sequence: TGTGCCTGGAGTGTACAAGGACAGGGGAGGGCTTATAGCAATCAGCCCCAGCATTTT. This codes for CAWSVQGQGRAYSNQPQHF.

The chain joins TRBV27 to TRBJ2-7, with 10 bases identical to TRBD2. There are 14 residues in the CDR3. Germline CDR1 MNHEY, CDR2 SMNVEV (reference sequence). V shed 7 bases and J 4 bases; nucleotides not matched to a gene: 7. The CDR3 DNA reads TGTGCCAGCAAATTAGCGGGAGGTTGGTACGAGCAGTACTTC. It specifies CASKLAGGWYEQYF.

Turning to this clone: The sample contains more than one DNA sequence encoding this CDR3. The chain uses TRBV27 and TRBJ2-7; D is unclear. This CDR3 comprises 13 residues. Trimming stripped 3 bases from V and 2 bases from J, with 8 bases between. The germline gives CDR1 MNHEY, CDR2 SMNVEV (reference sequence). CDR3 amino acids: CASSFGQTYEQYF. The DNA for the CDR3 is TGTGCCAGCAGTTTCGGTCAGACCTACGAGCAGTACTTC.

The V gene is TRBV10-1, the J gene TRBJ2-3; 14 nucleotides align to TRBD2. V was clipped by 10 bases and J by 4 bases; unmatched bases: 4. The CDR3 has 14 residues. In germline, CDR1 is WNHNN, CDR2 SYGVQD (reference sequence). CDR3: CATGTSGSPDTQYF. CDR3 coding DNA: TGCGCCACCGGGACTAGCGGGAGCCCAGATACGCAGTATTTT.

The rearrangement uses TRBV14 and TRBJ2-5, with D maybe TRBD1 (5 bases). Per germline, CDR1 SGHDN and CDR2 FVKESK. This CDR3 spans 12 amino acids. Trimming took off 3 bases at V and 13 bases at J, with 15 bases between the two ends. The chain's CDR3 is CASSQIQDRLYF. Written as DNA, the CDR3 is TGTGCCAGCAGCCAGATACAGGATCGATTGTACTTC.

The chain is built from TRBV7-2 and TRBJ2-5; TRBD2 agrees at 8 bases. Matching the DNA end better, TRBJ2-7 makes the J call doubtful. This CDR3 spans 16 amino acids. Germline CDR1 is SGHTA and CDR2 is FQGNSA. The CDR3 region is CASSLATGGANYEQYF. The CDR3 bases are TGTGCCAGCAGCTTAGCCACCGGGGGGGCCAACTACGAGCAGTACTTC.

CDR3 loop: CSVLRTDGYTF. The CDR3 nucleotides read TGCAGCGTTCTACGAACGGATGGCTACACCTTC. The gene calls are TRBV29-1 and TRBJ1-2; D gene unclear. The CDR3 is 11 residues long. The V gene lost 5 bases and the J gene lost 6 bases, with 10 bases spanning the gap. Germline V CDR1 and CDR2: SQVTM, ANQGSEA.

This clone occurred a few times. This chain connects TRBV5-1 to TRBJ1-1, with TRBD1 identical over 8 bases. The CDR3 length is 13 residues. Per germline, CDR1 SGHRS and CDR2 YFSETQ. With V trimmed by 3 bases and J by 4 bases, 2 bases remained unmatched. The CDR3 spells CASSWTGFTEAFF. For the CDR3, the DNA is TGCGCCAGCAGCTGGACAGGGTTCACTGAAGCTTTCTTT.

V is TRBV7-6 and J is TRBJ2-7; D gene unclear. Trimming stripped 4 bases from V and 7 bases from J, with 14 bases between. The CDR3 loop spans 13 amino acids. CDR1 is SGHVS and CDR2 is FNYEAQ in the germline V gene. DNA of the CDR3: TGTGCCAGCAGCTCCCTGATGGAAAATGAGCAGTACTTC. This translates into CASSSLMENEQYF. Full variable domain (rest looked up from reference TRBV7-6 and TRBJ2-7): GAGVSQSPRYKVTKRGQDVALRCDPISGHVSLYWYRQALGQGPEFLTYFNYEAQQDKSGLPNDRFSAERPEGSISTLTIQRTEQRDSAMYRCASSSLMENEQYFGPGTRLTVT.

This clone was counted between two and nine times. This chain links TRBV30 with TRBJ1-1; D might be TRBD1 (6 bases). There are 15 residues in the CDR3. Germline CDR1 reads GTSNPN; CDR2 reads SVGIG (reference sequence). V was cut by 0 bases and J by 1 base, with 12 bases left in between. The CDR3 region is CAWSVMGAGNTEAFF. CDR3 bases: TGTGCCTGGAGTGTAATGGGGGCGGGGAACACTGAAGCTTTCTTT.

The chain has TRBV28 and TRBJ2-3; TRBD2 aligns across 7 bases. The CDR3 is made up of 15 amino acids. Trimming cost V 8 bases and J 3 bases; bases outside gene matches: 11. From germline, CDR1 is MDHEN and CDR2 SYDVKM. The CDR3 nucleotides read TGTGCCAGCTGGAGTCCGCGGGAGTTTACAGATACGCAGTATTTT. Amino acid sequence: CASWSPREFTDTQYF.

With respect to this clone: At one end, the junction sequence differs from germline, possibly due to a read error. This chain uses TRBV20-1 with TRBJ1-4; D uncertain. Germline values: CDR1 DFQATT, CDR2 SNEGSKA (reference sequence). The CDR3 runs to 11 residues. The CDR3 here is CSATYSGKPLF. CDR3 bases: TGCAGTGCTACCTATTCGGGGAAGCCGCTTTTT.

The chain couples TRBV6-1 to TRBJ1-1, with a tentative D call TRBD1 (5 bases). This CDR3 spans 13 amino acids. Trimming removed 8 bases from V and 4 bases from J, with 14 bases in between. Germline values: CDR1 MNHNS, CDR2 SASEGT. Here the CDR3 reads CASPDTGGTEAFF. In nucleotides, the CDR3 is TGTGCCAGCCCGGACACGGGGGGCACTGAAGCTTTCTTT.

The chain is built from TRBV19 and TRBJ2-7; TRBD2 aligns across 8 bases. The CDR3 runs to 18 residues. Germline trimming cut 2 bases from V and 0 bases from J; bases unmatched to any gene: 12. The germline V gene has CDR1 LNHDA and CDR2 SQIVND (reference sequence). The CDR3, as DNA: TGTGCCAGTAGTATAACGGTATCGGCGGGGGGCTACTCCTACGAGCAGTACTTC. As protein: CASSITVSAGGYSYEQYF. The variable domain in full, with the rest retrieved from reference TRBV19 and TRBJ2-7, is DGGITQSPKYLFRKEGQNVTLSCEQNLNHDAMYWYRQDPGQGLRLIYYSQIVNDFQKGDIAEGYSVSREKKESFPLTVTSAQKNPTAFYLCASSITVSAGGYSYEQYFGPGTRLTVT.

The rearrangement joins TRBV27 to TRBJ2-1; 11 bases align to TRBD2. The V gene end was trimmed by 5 bases and the J gene end by 5 bases; junction bases not matched to a gene: 8. In germline, CDR1 is MNHEY, CDR2 SMNVEV (reference sequence). The CDR3 is 16 amino acids. As DNA, the CDR3 is TGTGCCAGCAGTCCCATTGGGACTAGCGGAGACAATGAGCAGTTCTTC. Protein sequence: CASSPIGTSGDNEQFF.

This clone was seen more than once but under ten times. A read error is likely, as this CDR3 ends without the conserved phenylalanine or tryptophan. No DNA is shown, since the ends of the CDR3 on it are uncertain; the CDR3 is the one TCRdb lists. J is TRBJ1-1 and V is TRBV25-1. The CDR3 length is 9 residues, termini included. CDR1 is MGHDK, CDR2 SYGVNS, per germline. The CDR3 spells CASSDPGAS.

In its sample, this clone was seen a few times. The rearrangement uses TRBV30 and TRBJ1-1; TRBD1 matches at 8 bases. The CDR3 totals 14 residues. Germline V gives CDR1 GTSNPN, CDR2 SVGIG (reference sequence). V lost 2 bases and J lost 6; bases outside the gene matches: 8. The chain's CDR3 is CAWSTSTGGSEAFF. CDR3 bases: TGTGCCTGGAGTACTTCAACAGGGGGGTCTGAAGCTTTCTTT.

About this clone: Other DNA sequences in the sample encode the same CDR3. The chain is built from TRBV9 and TRBJ2-7; TRBD1 might be the D (6 bases). The V gene lost 3 bases and the J gene lost 0 bases, with 10 bases spanning the gap. From germline, CDR1 is SGDLS and CDR2 YYNGEE. This CDR3 spans 14 amino acids. The CDR3: CASSDRDNSYEQYF. CDR3 sequence (DNA): TGTGCCAGCAGCGATAGGGACAACTCCTACGAGCAGTACTTC.

The rearrangement links TRBV9 to TRBJ2-7; TRBD2 matches at 10 bases. The ends lost 4 bases at V and 1 base at J; junction bases unmatched: 8. The CDR3 runs to 16 residues. The germline V gene encodes CDR1 SGDLS and CDR2 YYNGEE. CDR3 residues: CASSPSGSIGSYEQYF. The CDR3 DNA sequence: TGTGCCAGCAGCCCTAGCGGGAGTATCGGGTCCTACGAGCAGTACTTC. The full variable domain, completed using reference TRBV9 and TRBJ2-7, is DSGVTQTPKHLITATGQRVTLRCSPRSGDLSVYWYQQSLDQGLQFLIQYYNGEERAKGNILERFSAQQFPDLHSELNLSSLELGDSALYFCASSPSGSIGSYEQYFGPGTRLTVT.

The gene calls are TRBV6-4 and TRBJ2-2, with D perhaps matching TRBD2 (5 bases). V was trimmed by 4 bases and J by 6 bases, leaving 12 bases between them. The CDR3 runs to 14 residues. Per the germline V gene, CDR1 is MRHNA and CDR2 is SNTAGT. The CDR3 DNA follows: TGTGCCAGCAGTGGCCAAGGGAGACCCGGGGAGCTGTTTTTT. The encoded protein is CASSGQGRPGELFF.

The CDR3 nucleotides read TGTGCCATCAGTGAAGCCCGGGCTAATGACTCTGGAAACACCATATATTTT. As protein: CAISEARANDSGNTIYF. This chain joins TRBV10-3 and TRBJ1-3; no reliable D call. Germline-derived CDR1 and CDR2 are ENHRY and SYGVKD. CDR3 size: 17 residues. V gave up 3 bases and J gave up 0 bases, with 15 bases separating them.

The CDR3 region is CASSTGSGANVLTF. The CDR3 DNA is TGCGCCAGCAGTACGGGCTCTGGGGCCAACGTCCTGACTTTC. The chain carries TRBV4-3 and TRBJ2-6; no firm D call. The germline CDR1 and CDR2 sequences are LGHNA and YSLEER. This CDR3 region has 14 residues. V lost 6 bases and J lost 0, with 6 bases in between.

V usage is TRBV6-5 and J usage is TRBJ1-1; TRBD1 matches at 9 bases. Germline V gives CDR1 MNHEY, CDR2 SVGAGI. The V segment lost 4 bases and the J segment 4 bases; nucleotides outside the gene matches: 4. CDR3 length: 14 amino acids. CDR3: CASSSIQGATEAFF. Written as DNA, the CDR3 is TGTGCCAGCAGTTCCATACAGGGGGCCACTGAAGCTTTCTTT.

The chain uses TRBV30 and TRBJ2-7; D gene uncertain. Looked up from germline, CDR1 is GTSNPN and CDR2 is SVGIG (reference sequence). V gave up 0 bases and J gave up 3 bases, with 12 bases separating them. The CDR3 extends over 14 amino acids. The CDR3 region has the DNA TGTGCCTGGAGTGTACGGCCTTCAGGCTACGAGCAGTACTTC. It specifies CAWSVRPSGYEQYF.

J is TRBJ2-2 and V is TRBV5-1, with 7 nucleotides matching TRBD1. The V gene end was trimmed by 6 bases and the J gene end by 1 base; junction bases not matched to a gene: 3. CDR3 size: 14 residues. Germline values: CDR1 SGHRS, CDR2 YFSETQ. CDR3 nucleotides: TGCGCCAGCATGGGGACAGAGAACACCGGGGAGCTGTTTTTT. Amino acid sequence: CASMGTENTGELFF.